Below, 4 T cell receptor beta chains from the same sample are listed, as sequenced in a study of response to subunit inactivated influenza vaccine. TCRdb re-derived calls from the RT-PCR reads in MiXCR, one entry per CDR3 protein. Here the sample spans fewer than 800,000 distinct CDR3 sequences, around 16% being singletons. The specimen comprised PBMCs from blood, sampled roughly 13 days after vaccination. These receptors originate from a man aged 50-59 years who received an inactivated influenza vaccine.

The rearrangement uses TRBV28 and TRBJ2-5; TRBD2 might be the D (5 bases). The germline V gene encodes CDR1 MDHEN and CDR2 SYDVKM. Deletions cut 8 bases from V and 14 bases from J, with 21 bases between. This CDR3 spans 12 amino acids. The CDR3: CASELAGYTRYF. The CDR3 region has the DNA TGTGCCAGCGAGCTAGCCGGTTATACCCGATACTTC.

This clonotype was counted between two and nine times. The rearrangement uses TRBV29-1 and TRBJ1-1; maybe TRBD1 (6 bases). The germline V gene has CDR1 SQVTM and CDR2 ANQGSEA. This CDR3 spans 15 amino acids. Trimming stripped 2 bases from V and 0 bases from J, with 13 bases between. CDR3 amino acids: CSVELQGYMNTEAFF. The CDR3 nucleotides read TGCAGCGTTGAACTACAGGGATACATGAACACTGAAGCTTTCTTT.

This clonotype turned up a few times. The chain uses TRBV6-4 and TRBJ2-7; the match to TRBD1 covers 7 bases. With 7 bases clipped from V and 5 bases from J, the junction kept 20 bases outside the gene matches. CDR3 length: 17 amino acids. Germline loops: CDR1 MRHNA, CDR2 SNTAGT. The CDR3, as DNA: TGTGCCAGCAACGGTTCGACCCCGTTCAGGGGGTCCAACGAGCAGTACTTC. Amino acids: CASNGSTPFRGSNEQYF.

As DNA, the CDR3 is TGTGCCAGCTCACCGTTACAGGGACTGTTTAATTCACCCCTCCACTTT. Protein: CASSPLQGLFNSPLHF. The chain uses TRBV18 and TRBJ1-6; D might be TRBD1 (6 bases). Germline V lookup: CDR1 KGHSH, CDR2 LQKENI. CDR3 length: 16 residues. V gave up 3 bases and J gave up 6 bases, with 15 bases separating them.